The present entry profiles one T cell receptor beta chain with its context. Its matching antigen is unknown. These data are taken from a study of cytomegalovirus exposure and HLA in healthy donors. Whole-study results and caveats: HLA allele associations emerged for around 15,000 TCR beta sequences in a later analysis, at 0.05 false discovery rate. Indistinguishable V segments, including TRBV6-2 and TRBV6-3, were excluded. Solely CMV serostatus was available to characterize immune exposure. Later genetic work tied a missense DCLRE1C variant to beta-chain V and J trimming.

CDR1 is ENHRY and CDR2 is SYGVKD in the germline V gene. There are 12 residues in the CDR3. V was cut by 4 bases and J by 3 bases, with 7 bases left in between. Primers included in the PCR were 60 Vbeta and 13 Jbeta primers. Sequencing was performed with immunoSEQ multiplex PCR; in TCRdb, only in-frame clones are kept and a portion is missing. This sample has 150,000 to 200,000 clones, with over 70% found just once. The TCR was taken from a female donor in good health and CMV-seronegative. The J gene is TRBJ2-7, the V gene TRBV10-3, with D possibly TRBD1 on 6 matching bases. Sequencing used PBMCs. CDR3 sequence reads: CAISVDSYEQYF. CDR3 in DNA: TGTGCCATCAGTGTGGACAGCTACGAGCAGTACTTC.